The rows below give T cell receptor beta chains drawn from one sample of a study of blood T cell repertoires in COVID-19. The assay was immunoSEQ multiplex PCR, and TCRdb's table has in-frame clones only and misses some. The table shows under 30,000 clones, with roughly 80% occurring only once. The specimen sequenced was peripheral blood. These receptors were taken from a human donor in a cohort sampled during active COVID-19. Both conserved end residues are part of each CDR3. The D gene is left open where the match is weak. Part of the rows lack a size; the others show once, few, many or a class for expanded clones.

NA TRBJ1-1 TRBV28 TRBD1 TGTGCCAGCAGTTTACCACCAGGGGGGCATCGGAACACTGAAGCTTTCTTT CASSLPPGGHRNTEAFF
NA TRBJ1-2 TRBV29-1 NA TGCAGCGGACGTGTGGCAGGGTCGAACTATGGCTACACCTTC CSGRVAGSNYGYTF
NA TRBJ2-3 TRBV3-1/TRBV3-2 NA TGTGCCAGCAGCCATCGACATACTAGCACAGATACGCAGTATTTT CASSHRHTSTDTQYF
NA TRBJ2-7 TRBV6-5 NA TGTGCCAGCGAGGCACGGCGGTACGAGCAGTACTTC CASEARRYEQYF
NA TRBJ2-7 TRBV11-2 NA TGTGCCAGCAGCTTAGCCTACTACGAGCAGTACTTC CASSLAYYEQYF
NA TRBJ1-1 TRBV28 TRBD1 TGTGCCAGCAGTTCACTGGGGTCAGTGACAGGGACCGTAGCAACCACTGAAGCTTTCTTT CASSSLGSVTGTVATTEAFF
NA TRBJ2-7 TRBV18 TRBD1 TGTGCCAGCTCACTCGGACAGGGGGCGTTGTCCGAGCAGTACTTC CASSLGQGALSEQYF
NA TRBJ2-1 TRBV11-2 TRBD2 TGTGCCAGCAGCTTAGGACTAGCGGGGGGGTGGCCCTACAATGAGCAGTTCTTC CASSLGLAGGWPYNEQFF
NA TRBJ2-2 TRBV4-1 NA TGCGCCAGCAGCCAAGATGGGGGCAGGAACACCGGGGAGCTGTTTTTT CASSQDGGRNTGELFF
NA TRBJ2-1 TRBV7-6 TRBD2 TGTGCCAGCAGCTTCCCGCCGGGACTAGCGGGGGGAAGCTCCTACAATGAGCAGTTCTTC CASSFPPGLAGGSSYNEQFF
once TRBJ1-5 TRBV6-5 TRBD1 TGTGCCAGCACCTCAGTGTCAGGGGGGCTCCAGCATTTT CASTSVSGGLQHF
NA TRBJ1-1 TRBV18 NA TGTGCCAGCTCACCAGGGGCAGGGCCGAACACTGAAGCTTTCTTT CASSPGAGPNTEAFF
NA TRBJ2-6 TRBV7-9 NA TGTGCCAGCAGCTTAAACTTTGCTGGGGCCAACGTCCTGACTTTC CASSLNFAGANVLTF
few TRBJ1-5 TRBV7-9 TRBD1 TGTGCCAGCAGCTCATCAGGGGGCGTGATCAATCAGCCCCAGCATTTT CASSSSGGVINQPQHF
medium-sized TRBJ1-6 TRBV7-2 TRBD1 TGTGCCAGCAGCTTAGACGGGACAGGGAATTCACCCCTCCACTTT CASSLDGTGNSPLHF
NA TRBJ1-2 TRBV6-1 NA TGTGCCAGCAGTGAAATAGGGGACTTCCCCCATGGCTACACCTTC CASSEIGDFPHGYTF
NA TRBJ2-2 TRBV4-3 NA TGCGCCAGCAGCCCCGTTAGCGGGAACACCGGGGAGCTGTTTTTT CASSPVSGNTGELFF
NA TRBJ2-5 TRBV12-3/TRBV12-4 NA TGTGCCAGCAGTGTAGATGTCAGGGAGACCCAGTACTTC CASSVDVRETQYF
NA TRBJ2-2 TRBV6-2/TRBV6-3 TRBD2 TGTGCCAGCAGTTACAGGCTAGCGGGAGCCGGGGAGCTGTTTTTT CASSYRLAGAGELFF
NA TRBJ2-3 TRBV7-9 TRBD2 TGTGCCAGCAGCTTAATCTCGGGGGGTGTGAACACAGATACGCAGTATTTT CASSLISGGVNTDTQYF
NA TRBJ2-4 TRBV30 NA TGTGCCTGGAGTCAACTAGCCAAAAACATTCAGTACTTC CAWSQLAKNIQYF
NA TRBJ2-3 TRBV9 TRBD2 TGTGCCAGCAGCATGGGACTAGCTGACTCAGATACGCAGTATTTT CASSMGLADSDTQYF
NA TRBJ2-2 TRBV12-5 TRBD1 TGTGCTAGTGGGACAGGGCACGGGGAGCTGTTTTTT CASGTGHGELFF
NA TRBJ1-1 TRBV5-1 NA TGCGCCAGCAGCTTGGTCGGCAGGGGGAACACTGAAGCTTTCTTT CASSLVGRGNTEAFF
NA TRBJ2-1 TRBV5-6 TRBD2 TGTGCCAGCAGCTTGGGCGCTAGCGGCACCTACAATGAGCAGTTCTTC CASSLGASGTYNEQFF
NA TRBJ2-5 TRBV5-6 NA TGTGCCAGCAGCCCGCTGGGCCTGGGAGAGACCCAGTACTTC CASSPLGLGETQYF
NA TRBJ2-5 TRBV5-5 TRBD1 TGTGCCAGCAGCTTGGGCGGACAGGGGTACCAAGAGACCCAGTACTTC CASSLGGQGYQETQYF
NA TRBJ2-7 TRBV27 TRBD1 TGTGCCAGCAGCCCTTCAACCGGGACAGGGGTCGAGCAGTACTTC CASSPSTGTGVEQYF
NA TRBJ2-1 TRBV4-1 NA TGCGCCAGCAGCCAAGAAGTACTAGCAAGTGAGCAGTTCTTC CASSQEVLASEQFF
NA TRBJ2-4 TRBV30 TRBD2 TGTGCCTGGGGGACTAGAACTTTAGCCAAAAACATTCAGTACTTC CAWGTRTLAKNIQYF